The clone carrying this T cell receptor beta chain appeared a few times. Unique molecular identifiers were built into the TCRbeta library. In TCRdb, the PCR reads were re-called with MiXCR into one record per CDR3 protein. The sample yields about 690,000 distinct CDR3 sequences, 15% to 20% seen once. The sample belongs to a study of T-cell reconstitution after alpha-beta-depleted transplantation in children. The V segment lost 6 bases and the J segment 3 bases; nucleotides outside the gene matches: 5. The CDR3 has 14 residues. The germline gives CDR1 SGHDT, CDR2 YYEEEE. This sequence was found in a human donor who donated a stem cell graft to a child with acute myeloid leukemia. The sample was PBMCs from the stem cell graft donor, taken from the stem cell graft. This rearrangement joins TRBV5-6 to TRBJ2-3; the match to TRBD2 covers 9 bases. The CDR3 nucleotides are TGTGCCAGCACCGGGACTAGCCGGACAGATACGCAGTATTTT. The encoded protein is CASTGTSRTDTQYF.